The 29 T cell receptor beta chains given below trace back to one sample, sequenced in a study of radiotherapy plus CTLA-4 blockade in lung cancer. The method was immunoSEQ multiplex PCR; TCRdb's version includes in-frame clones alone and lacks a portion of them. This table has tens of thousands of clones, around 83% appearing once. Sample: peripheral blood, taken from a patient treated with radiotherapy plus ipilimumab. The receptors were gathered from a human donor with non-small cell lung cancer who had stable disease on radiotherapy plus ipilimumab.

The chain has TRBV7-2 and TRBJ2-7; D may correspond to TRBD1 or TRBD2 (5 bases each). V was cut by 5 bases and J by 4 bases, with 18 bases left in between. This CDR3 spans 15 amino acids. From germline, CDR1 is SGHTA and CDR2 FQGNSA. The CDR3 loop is CASSTNTGTIYEQYF. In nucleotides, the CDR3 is TGTGCCAGCAGCACCAATACCGGGACGATATACGAGCAGTACTTC.

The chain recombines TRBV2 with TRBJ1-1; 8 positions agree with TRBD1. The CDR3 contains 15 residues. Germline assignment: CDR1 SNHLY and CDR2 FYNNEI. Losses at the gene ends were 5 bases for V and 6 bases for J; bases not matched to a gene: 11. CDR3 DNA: TGTGCCAGCAGTCCCCGGACAGGGAGGGCAGCTGAAGCTTTCTTT. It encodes CASSPRTGRAAEAFF.

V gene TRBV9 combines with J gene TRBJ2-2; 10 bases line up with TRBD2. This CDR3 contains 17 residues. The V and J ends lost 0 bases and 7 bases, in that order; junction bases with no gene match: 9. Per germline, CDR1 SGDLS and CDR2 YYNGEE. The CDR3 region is CASSVEKAGGPNGELFF. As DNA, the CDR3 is TGTGCCAGCAGCGTAGAAAAAGCGGGGGGGCCGAACGGGGAGCTGTTTTTT.

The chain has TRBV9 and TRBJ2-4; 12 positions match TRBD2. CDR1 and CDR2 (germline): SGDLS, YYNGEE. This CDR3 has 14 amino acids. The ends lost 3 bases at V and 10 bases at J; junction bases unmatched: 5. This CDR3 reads CASSGSGTSGIQYF. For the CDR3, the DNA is TGTGCCAGCAGCGGCTCCGGGACTAGCGGGATTCAGTACTTC.

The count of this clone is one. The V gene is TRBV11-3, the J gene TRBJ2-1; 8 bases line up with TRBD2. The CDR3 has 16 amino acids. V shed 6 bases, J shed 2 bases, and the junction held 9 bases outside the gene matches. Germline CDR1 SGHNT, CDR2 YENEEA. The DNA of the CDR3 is TGTGCCAGCAGGACGAGCGGGAGATGGACCTACAATGAGCAGTTCTTC. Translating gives CASRTSGRWTYNEQFF. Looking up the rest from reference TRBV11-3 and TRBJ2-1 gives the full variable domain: EAGVVQSPRYKIIEKKQPVAFWCNPISGHNTLYWYLQNLGQGPELLIRYENEEAVDDSQLPKDRFSAERLKGVDSTLKIQPAELGDSAVYLCASRTSGRWTYNEQFFGPGTRLTVL.

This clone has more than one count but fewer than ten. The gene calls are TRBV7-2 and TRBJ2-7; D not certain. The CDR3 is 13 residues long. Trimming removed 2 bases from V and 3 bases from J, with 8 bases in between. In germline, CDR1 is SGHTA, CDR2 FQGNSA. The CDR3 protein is CASSLPRRYEQYF. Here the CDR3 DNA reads TGTGCCAGCAGCTTACCTAGACGCTACGAGCAGTACTTC.

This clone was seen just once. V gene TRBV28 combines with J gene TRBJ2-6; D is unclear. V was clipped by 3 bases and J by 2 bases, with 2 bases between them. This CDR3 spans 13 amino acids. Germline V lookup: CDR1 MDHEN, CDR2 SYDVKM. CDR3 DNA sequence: TGTGCCAGCAGTTTGACTGGGGCCAACGTCCTGACTTTC. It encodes CASSLTGANVLTF.

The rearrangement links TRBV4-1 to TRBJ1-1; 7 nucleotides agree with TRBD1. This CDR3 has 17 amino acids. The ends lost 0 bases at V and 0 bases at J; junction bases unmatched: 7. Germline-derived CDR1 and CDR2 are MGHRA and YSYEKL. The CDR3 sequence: CASSQEFSGTVNTEAFF. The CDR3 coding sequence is TGCGCCAGCAGCCAAGAGTTTTCCGGGACAGTGAACACTGAAGCTTTCTTT.

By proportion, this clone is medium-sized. The CDR3 nucleotides read TGTGCCATCAGTACAGGAGCGAACACCGGGGAGCTGTTTTTT. This gives the protein CAISTGANTGELFF. The chain carries TRBV10-3 and TRBJ2-2; D perhaps matches TRBD1 (5 bases). V lost 5 bases, J lost 0 bases, and 7 bases lay in between. Germline V lookup: CDR1 ENHRY, CDR2 SYGVKD. This CDR3 has 14 amino acids.

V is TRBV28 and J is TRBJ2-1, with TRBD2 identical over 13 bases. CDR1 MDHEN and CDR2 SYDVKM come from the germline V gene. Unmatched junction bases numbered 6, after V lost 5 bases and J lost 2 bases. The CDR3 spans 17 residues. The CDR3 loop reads CASSALLAGGPYNEQFF. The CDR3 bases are TGTGCCAGCAGTGCGCTACTAGCGGGAGGGCCCTACAATGAGCAGTTCTTC. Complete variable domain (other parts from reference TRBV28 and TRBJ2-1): DVKVTQSSRYLVKRTGEKVFLECVQDMDHENMFWYRQDPGLGLRLIYFSYDVKMKEKGDIPEGYSVSREKKERFSLILESASTNQTSMYLCASSALLAGGPYNEQFFGPGTRLTVL.

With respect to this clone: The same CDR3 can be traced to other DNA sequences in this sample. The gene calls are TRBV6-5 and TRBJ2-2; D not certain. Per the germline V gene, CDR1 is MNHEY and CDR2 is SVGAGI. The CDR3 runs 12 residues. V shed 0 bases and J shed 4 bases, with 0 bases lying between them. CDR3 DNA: TGTGCCAGCAGTTACTCCACCGGGGAGCTGTTTTTT. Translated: CASSYSTGELFF.

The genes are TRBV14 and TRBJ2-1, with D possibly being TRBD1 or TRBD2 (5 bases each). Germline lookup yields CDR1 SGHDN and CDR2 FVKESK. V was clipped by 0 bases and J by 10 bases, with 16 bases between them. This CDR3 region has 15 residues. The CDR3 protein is CASSQDLTGLGEQFF. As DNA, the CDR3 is TGTGCCAGCAGCCAAGATCTAACGGGGCTCGGAGAGCAGTTCTTC.

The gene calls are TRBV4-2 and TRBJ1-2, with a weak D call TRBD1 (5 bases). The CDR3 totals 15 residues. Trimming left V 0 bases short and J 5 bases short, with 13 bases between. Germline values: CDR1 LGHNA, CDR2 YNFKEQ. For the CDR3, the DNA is TGTGCCAGCAGCCAAGATCTTGTGGGGCTTTATGGCTACACCTTC. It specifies CASSQDLVGLYGYTF.

CDR3 DNA: TGTGCCAGCAGCCGAGGCAGGGCCCCTAACTATGGCTACACCTTC. It translates to CASSRGRAPNYGYTF. This chain uses TRBV11-1 with TRBJ1-2; a possible D gene is TRBD1 (5 bases). The CDR3 is made up of 15 amino acids. Trimming stripped 5 bases from V and 0 bases from J, with 13 bases between. Germline V gene data show CDR1 as SGHAT and CDR2 as FQDESV (reference sequence).

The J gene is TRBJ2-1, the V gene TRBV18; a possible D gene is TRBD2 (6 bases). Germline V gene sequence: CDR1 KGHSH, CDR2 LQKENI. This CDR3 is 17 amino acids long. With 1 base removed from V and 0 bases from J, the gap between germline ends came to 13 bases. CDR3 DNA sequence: TGTGCCAGCTCACCACTCACTAGCCTAAGCTCCTACAATGAGCAGTTCTTC. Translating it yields CASSPLTSLSSYNEQFF.

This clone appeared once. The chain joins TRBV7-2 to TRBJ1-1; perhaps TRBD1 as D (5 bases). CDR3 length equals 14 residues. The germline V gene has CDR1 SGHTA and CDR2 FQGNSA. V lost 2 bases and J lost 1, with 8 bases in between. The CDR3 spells CASSLQGRNTEAFF. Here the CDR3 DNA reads TGTGCCAGCAGCTTACAGGGTAGGAACACTGAAGCTTTCTTT.

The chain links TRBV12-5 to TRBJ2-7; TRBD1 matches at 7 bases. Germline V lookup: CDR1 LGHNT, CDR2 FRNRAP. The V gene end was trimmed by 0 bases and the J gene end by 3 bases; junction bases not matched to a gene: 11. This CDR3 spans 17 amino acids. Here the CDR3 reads CASGLVEGNRGGYEQYF. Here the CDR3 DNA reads TGTGCTAGTGGTTTGGTAGAGGGAAACAGGGGCGGCTACGAGCAGTACTTC.

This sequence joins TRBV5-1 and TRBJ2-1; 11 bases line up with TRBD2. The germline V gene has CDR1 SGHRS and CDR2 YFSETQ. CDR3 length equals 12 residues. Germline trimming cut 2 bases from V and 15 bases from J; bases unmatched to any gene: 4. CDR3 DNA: TGCGCCAGCAGCTTACTAGCGGGAGATTGGTTCTTC. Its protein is CASSLLAGDWFF.

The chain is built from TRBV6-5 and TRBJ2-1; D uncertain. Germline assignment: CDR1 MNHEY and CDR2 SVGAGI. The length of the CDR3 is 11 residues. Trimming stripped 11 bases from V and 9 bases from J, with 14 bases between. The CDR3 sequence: CAVTSVGEQFF. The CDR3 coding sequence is TGTGCCGTCACCTCTGTGGGTGAGCAGTTCTTC.

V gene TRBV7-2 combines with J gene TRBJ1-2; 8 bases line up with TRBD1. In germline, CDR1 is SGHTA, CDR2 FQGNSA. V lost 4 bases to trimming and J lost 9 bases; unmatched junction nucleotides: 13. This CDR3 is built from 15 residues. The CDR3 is CASSSTGTGGGSYTF. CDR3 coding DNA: TGTGCCAGCAGCTCTACCGGGACAGGCGGAGGTAGCTACACCTTC.

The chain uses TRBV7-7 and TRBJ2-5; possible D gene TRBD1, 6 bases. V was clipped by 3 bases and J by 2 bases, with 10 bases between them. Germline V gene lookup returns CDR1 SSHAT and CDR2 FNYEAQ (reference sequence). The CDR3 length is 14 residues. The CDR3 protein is CASSFSGAQETQYF. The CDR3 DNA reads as TGTGCCAGCAGCTTTTCAGGGGCACAAGAGACCCAGTACTTC.

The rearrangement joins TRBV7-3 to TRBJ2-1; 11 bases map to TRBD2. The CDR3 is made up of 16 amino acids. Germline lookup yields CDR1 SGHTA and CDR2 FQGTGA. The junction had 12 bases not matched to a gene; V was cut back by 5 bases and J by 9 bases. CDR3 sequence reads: CASSREVAGGRSEQFF. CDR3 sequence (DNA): TGTGCCAGCAGCCGTGAAGTAGCGGGGGGGCGTAGTGAGCAGTTCTTC. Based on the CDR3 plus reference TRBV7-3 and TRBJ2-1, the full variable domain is GAGVSQTPSNKVTEKGKYVELRCDPISGHTALYWYRQSLGQGPEFLIYFQGTGAADDSGLPNDRFFAVRPEGSVSTLKIQRTERGDSAVYLCASSREVAGGRSEQFFGPGTRLTVL.

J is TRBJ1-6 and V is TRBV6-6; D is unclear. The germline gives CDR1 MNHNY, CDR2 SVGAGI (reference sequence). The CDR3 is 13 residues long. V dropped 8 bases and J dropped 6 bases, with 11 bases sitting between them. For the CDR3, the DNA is TGTGCCAGCCAAGACCCGGGTAATTCACCCCTCCACTTT. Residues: CASQDPGNSPLHF.

Written as DNA, the CDR3 is TGTGCCAGCAGTGTCGTAACTAGCGCGAGGCGGCACGGGCAGTTCTTC. Translation: CASSVVTSARRHGQFF. The rearrangement joins TRBV28 to TRBJ2-1; 7 bases map to TRBD2. CDR3 size: 16 residues. With 5 bases clipped from V and 12 bases from J, the junction kept 19 bases outside the gene matches. In germline, CDR1 is MDHEN, CDR2 SYDVKM.

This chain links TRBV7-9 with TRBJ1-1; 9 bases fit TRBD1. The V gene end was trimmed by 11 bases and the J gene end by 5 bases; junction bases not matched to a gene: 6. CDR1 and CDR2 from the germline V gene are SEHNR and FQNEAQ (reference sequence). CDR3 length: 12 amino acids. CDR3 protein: CAGYRGRTEAFF. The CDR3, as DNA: TGTGCCGGCTACAGGGGGCGTACTGAAGCTTTCTTT.

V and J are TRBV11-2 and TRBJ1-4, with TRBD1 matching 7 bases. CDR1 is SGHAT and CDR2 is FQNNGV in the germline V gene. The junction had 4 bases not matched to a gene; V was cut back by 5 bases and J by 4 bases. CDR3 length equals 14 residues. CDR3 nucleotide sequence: TGTGCCAGCAGCCCCGGGACAGTTAATGAAAAACTGTTTTTT. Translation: CASSPGTVNEKLFF.

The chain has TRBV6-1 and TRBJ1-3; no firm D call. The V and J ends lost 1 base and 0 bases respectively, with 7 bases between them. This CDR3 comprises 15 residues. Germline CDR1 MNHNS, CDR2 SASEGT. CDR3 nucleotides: TGTGCCAGCAGTGAAGAAGGTAGCTCTGGAAACACCATATATTTT. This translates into CASSEEGSSGNTIYF.

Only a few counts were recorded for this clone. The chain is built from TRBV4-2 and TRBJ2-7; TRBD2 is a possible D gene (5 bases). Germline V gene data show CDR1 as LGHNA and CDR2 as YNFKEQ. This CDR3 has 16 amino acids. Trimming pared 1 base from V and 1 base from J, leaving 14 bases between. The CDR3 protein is CASSQGLALSSYEQYF. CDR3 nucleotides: TGTGCCAGCAGCCAAGGGCTAGCTTTGTCGTCCTACGAGCAGTACTTC.

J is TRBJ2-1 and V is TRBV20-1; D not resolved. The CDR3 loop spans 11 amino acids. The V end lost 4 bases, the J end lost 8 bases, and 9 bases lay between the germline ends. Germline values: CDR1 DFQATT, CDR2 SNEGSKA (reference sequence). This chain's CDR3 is CSANYYDEQFF. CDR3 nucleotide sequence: TGCAGTGCTAATTACTATGATGAGCAGTTCTTC.